This is a list of T cell receptor beta chains from one sample in a study of CD8 T cells in Susac syndrome. MiXCR, run by TCRdb on the immunoSEQ multiplex PCR reads, gives a single entry per CDR3 protein. This table has 150,000 to 200,000 distinct CDR3 sequences, about 95% appearing once. The sample consisted of CD4+ T cells from PBMCs. The receptors stem from a human donor in good health. CDR3s include the opening cysteine and the closing phenylalanine or tryptophan. The order of the fields is D gene, J gene, clone size, V gene, CDR3 protein, CDR3 DNA. D genes are given only for firm matches. Not every row has a clone size; where given, it reads once, few, many or a size class.

NA	TRBJ2-1	NA	TRBV11-2	CASSLGELVNEQFF	TGTGCCAGCAGCTTAGGGGAGCTGGTCAATGAGCAGTTCTTC
NA	TRBJ2-7	NA	TRBV6-5	CASLGQGAHEQYF	TGTGCCAGCCTCGGGCAGGGCGCCCACGAGCAGTACTTC
TRBD2	TRBJ2-1	NA	TRBV20-1	CSAKRDYLSSYNEQFF	TGCAGTGCTAAGCGGGACTACTTAAGCTCCTACAATGAGCAGTTCTTC
NA	TRBJ1-1	NA	TRBV5-6	CASSPDRLENTEAFF	TGTGCCAGCAGCCCAGACAGATTGGAGAACACTGAAGCTTTCTTT
NA	TRBJ2-3	NA	TRBV4-3	CASSQDVRVDTQYF	TGCGCCAGCAGCCAAGATGTCCGGGTGGATACGCAGTATTTT
TRBD2	TRBJ2-4	once	TRBV14	CASSLGTRVDKNIQYF	TGTGCCAGCTCACTCGGGACTAGGGTCGACAAAAACATTCAGTACTTC
NA	TRBJ2-7	NA	TRBV28	CASSFLDPRGEQYF	TGTGCCAGCAGTTTTTTGGACCCCCGGGGCGAGCAGTACTTC
NA	TRBJ2-7	NA	TRBV11-2	CASSAGTTSDEQYF	TGTGCCAGCAGTGCCGGGACGACCTCCGACGAGCAGTACTTC
NA	TRBJ2-1	NA	TRBV6-5	CASTQNSEQFF	TGTGCCAGCACCCAGAATAGTGAGCAGTTCTTC
NA	TRBJ2-1	NA	TRBV6-2/TRBV6-3	CASRTRVSLLTEQFF	TGTGCCAGCAGGACCAGGGTTTCCCTACTCACTGAGCAGTTCTTC
NA	TRBJ1-5	NA	TRBV20-1	CSARDGGNGNQPQHF	TGCAGTGCTAGAGATGGAGGGAACGGCAATCAGCCCCAGCATTTT
NA	TRBJ2-5	NA	TRBV29-1	CSGTTRDIRETQYF	TGCAGCGGGACAACCCGGGACATCCGAGAGACCCAGTACTTC
NA	TRBJ1-5	NA	TRBV20-1	CSATGFNQPQHF	TGCAGTGCCACAGGGTTCAATCAGCCCCAGCATTTT
NA	TRBJ1-2	once	TRBV18	CASSPLTRDSTYGYTF	TGTGCCAGCTCACCACTGACCCGGGACTCGACCTATGGCTACACCTTC
NA	TRBJ1-5	NA	TRBV20-1	CSARDAGAWQPQHF	TGCAGTGCTAGAGATGCGGGGGCTTGGCAGCCCCAGCATTTT
NA	TRBJ1-2	NA	TRBV3-1	CASSLGTNYGYTF	TGTGCCAGCAGCCTAGGGACTAACTATGGCTACACCTTC
TRBD2	TRBJ2-1	NA	TRBV20-1	CSARPSGRVAYNEQFF	TGCAGTGCTAGACCTAGCGGGAGAGTCGCCTACAATGAGCAGTTCTTC
NA	TRBJ1-1	once	TRBV2	CASSGVSAGRTEAFF	TGTGCCAGCAGTGGGGTCTCAGCCGGGCGGACTGAAGCTTTCTTT
NA	TRBJ2-1	once	TRBV30	CAWRQGANEQFF	TGTGCCTGGAGACAGGGTGCCAATGAGCAGTTCTTC
TRBD2	TRBJ2-7	NA	TRBV20-1	CSVQREGTYEQYF	TGCAGTGTTCAGCGGGAGGGAACCTACGAGCAGTACTTC
NA	TRBJ1-2	NA	TRBV7-2	CASSFVRVEGYTF	TGTGCCAGCAGCTTTGTACGGGTAGAAGGCTACACCTTC
NA	TRBJ2-3	NA	TRBV7-9	CASSGGSFTDTQYF	TGTGCCAGCAGCGGGGGATCCTTCACAGATACGCAGTATTTT
NA	TRBJ2-4	NA	TRBV20-1	CSASTDIQYF	TGCAGTGCTAGTACGGACATTCAGTACTTC
TRBD2	TRBJ2-3	NA	TRBV20-1	CSAGTSGFTDTQYF	TGCAGTGCCGGGACTAGCGGGTTCACAGATACGCAGTATTTT
NA	TRBJ2-5	NA	TRBV28	CATRQVQETQYF	TGTGCCACCAGACAGGTTCAAGAGACCCAGTACTTC
NA	TRBJ2-6	NA	TRBV3-1	CASSRAGANVLTF	TGTGCCAGCAGCCGGGCGGGGGCCAACGTCCTGACTTTC
TRBD1	TRBJ1-1	NA	TRBV24-1	CATSGDRGEAFF	TGTGCCACCAGTGGAGACAGGGGTGAAGCTTTCTTT
TRBD2	TRBJ2-7	NA	TRBV30	CAWSAGTSPYEQYF	TGTGCCTGGAGTGCCGGGACTAGCCCCTACGAGCAGTACTTC
NA	TRBJ2-1	NA	TRBV30	CAWSVAGAGNEQFF	TGTGCCTGGAGTGTGGCAGGGGCCGGCAATGAGCAGTTCTTC
TRBD1	TRBJ2-7	NA	TRBV27	CASSSRDRGLEQYF	TGTGCCAGCAGTTCACGGGACAGGGGGCTCGAGCAGTACTTC
NA	TRBJ2-3	NA	TRBV28	CASSLEGVQYF	TGTGCCAGCAGTTTAGAAGGGGTGCAGTATTTT
NA	TRBJ2-7	once	TRBV3-1	CASSLLGDEQYF	TGTGCCAGCAGCCTCCTCGGGGACGAGCAGTACTTC
NA	TRBJ1-2	NA	TRBV11-2	CASSLGVVGYGYTF	TGTGCCAGCAGCTTAGGAGTGGTAGGCTATGGCTACACCTTC
TRBD2	TRBJ2-7	once	TRBV20-1	CSAGTSGRYEQYF	TGCAGTGCTGGGACTAGCGGGCGCTACGAGCAGTACTTC
NA	TRBJ2-7	NA	TRBV20-1	CSASHGGAASYEQYF	TGCAGTGCTAGTCACGGAGGGGCTGCGTCCTACGAGCAGTACTTC
NA	TRBJ2-1	NA	TRBV19	CASSIGTGAYNEQFF	TGTGCCAGTAGTATCGGAACGGGCGCTTACAATGAGCAGTTCTTC
NA	TRBJ2-1	NA	TRBV20-1	CSAFLLGPYNEQFF	TGCAGTGCCTTTTTACTAGGACCCTACAATGAGCAGTTCTTC
TRBD2	TRBJ2-3	NA	TRBV20-1	CSARDSERELDTQYF	TGCAGTGCTAGAGATTCGGAGCGGGAGTTAGATACGCAGTATTTT
TRBD2	TRBJ2-5	NA	TRBV29-1	CSVVTGTSGRIIGQETQYF	TGCAGCGTTGTAACCGGGACTAGCGGGAGGATCATAGGTCAAGAGACCCAGTACTTC
NA	TRBJ2-5	NA	TRBV29-1	CSVGPYQETQYF	TGCAGCGTTGGGCCGTACCAAGAGACCCAGTACTTC
TRBD2	TRBJ2-1	NA	TRBV2	CASRGLAGAGLNEQFF	TGTGCCAGCAGGGGACTAGCGGGAGCTGGCTTGAATGAGCAGTTCTTC
TRBD1	TRBJ2-5	NA	TRBV29-1	CSVVAPGQQETQYF	TGCAGCGTTGTCGCGCCGGGACAGCAAGAGACCCAGTACTTC
NA	TRBJ1-5	NA	TRBV7-9	CASSSAQVGNQPQHF	TGTGCCAGCAGCAGCGCGCAGGTCGGCAATCAGCCCCAGCATTTT
NA	TRBJ2-3	NA	TRBV29-1	CSAFPSTDTQYF	TGCAGCGCTTTCCCTAGCACAGATACGCAGTATTTT